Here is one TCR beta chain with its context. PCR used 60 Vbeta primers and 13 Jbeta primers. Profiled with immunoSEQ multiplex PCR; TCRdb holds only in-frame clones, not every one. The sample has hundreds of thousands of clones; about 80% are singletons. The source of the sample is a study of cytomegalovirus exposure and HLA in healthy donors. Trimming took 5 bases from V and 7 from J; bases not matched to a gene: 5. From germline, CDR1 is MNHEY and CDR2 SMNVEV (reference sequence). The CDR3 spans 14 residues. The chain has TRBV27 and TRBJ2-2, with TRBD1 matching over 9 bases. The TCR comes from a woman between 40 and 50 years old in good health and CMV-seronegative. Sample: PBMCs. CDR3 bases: TGTGCCAGCAGTGTGGACAGGGGAGACGGGGAGCTGTTTTTT. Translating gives CASSVDRGDGELFF.